This T cell receptor beta chain originates from a study of cytomegalovirus exposure and HLA in healthy donors. Study details: Tens of millions of unique TCR sequences came from HLA-typed donors in an early release.

The primer mix had 60 Vbeta and 13 Jbeta primers. Assay: immunoSEQ multiplex PCR; the TCRdb copy retains only in-frame clones and omits some. The sample shows a few hundred thousand clones, approximately 84% of them seen only once. General study findings and limits: When analyzed later, a missense DCLRE1C variant was found to be linked to TCR beta V- and J-gene trimming. In a later analysis, CMV-associated beta chains were mostly HLA-associated, it appeared. Serostatus for CMV was the only available immune exposure information.

This clone showed up just once. Its target is not known. The V gene end was trimmed by 4 bases and the J gene end by 2 bases; junction bases not matched to a gene: 4. The CDR3 loop spans 15 amino acids. CDR1 is KGHSY, CDR2 FQNENV, per germline. The receptor's source is a woman in her 40s in good health and CMV-seropositive. The rearrangement links TRBV16 to TRBJ1-5; the match to TRBD1 covers 8 bases. The sequencing sample was made of PBMCs. CDR3 region: CASSRGTGGNQPQHF. The CDR3 region has the DNA TGTGCCAGCAGCCGAGGGACAGGAGGCAATCAGCCCCAGCATTTT. Together with reference TRBV16 and TRBJ1-5, the CDR3 gives the full variable domain: GEEVAQTPKHLVRGEGQKAKLYCAPIKGHSYVFWYQQVLKNEFKFLISFQNENVFDETGMPKERFSAKCLPNSPCSLEIQATKLEDSAVYFCASSRGTGGNQPQHFGDGTRLSIL.